The sequence of this TCR beta chain was determined in a study of cytomegalovirus exposure and HLA in healthy donors. Germline CDR1 and CDR2: SGHNT and YYREEE (reference sequence). The CDR3 runs to 17 residues. With V trimmed by 0 bases and J by 0 bases, 9 bases remained unmatched. The repertoire was sequenced with immunoSEQ multiplex PCR; TCRdb's copy has only in-frame clones and lacks some. The table shows fewer than 120,000 clones, with roughly 90% occurring only once. The TCR comes from a woman younger than 45 in good health and CMV-seropositive. Sequencing was carried out using PBMCs. The genes are TRBV5-4 and TRBJ2-7; 7 nucleotides line up with TRBD2. CDR3 sequence reads: CASSLGGGALSSYEQYF. DNA for the CDR3: TGTGCCAGCAGCTTGGGGGGAGGGGCTCTGAGCTCCTACGAGCAGTACTTC.